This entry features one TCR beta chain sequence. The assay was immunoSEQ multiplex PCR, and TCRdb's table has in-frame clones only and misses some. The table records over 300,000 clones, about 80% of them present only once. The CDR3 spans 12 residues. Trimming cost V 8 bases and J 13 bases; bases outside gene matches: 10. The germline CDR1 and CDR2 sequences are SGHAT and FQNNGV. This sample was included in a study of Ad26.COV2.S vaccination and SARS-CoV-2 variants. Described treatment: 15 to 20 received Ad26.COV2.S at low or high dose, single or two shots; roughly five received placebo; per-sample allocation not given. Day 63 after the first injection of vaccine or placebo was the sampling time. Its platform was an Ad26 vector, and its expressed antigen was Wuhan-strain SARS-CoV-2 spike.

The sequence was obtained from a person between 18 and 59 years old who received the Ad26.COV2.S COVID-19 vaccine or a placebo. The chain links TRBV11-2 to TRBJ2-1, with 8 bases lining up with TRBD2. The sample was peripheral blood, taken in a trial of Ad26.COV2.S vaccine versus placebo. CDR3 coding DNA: TGTGCCAGCGGGAGCGGGGGCCCATTTCAGTTCTTC. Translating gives CASGSGGPFQFF.